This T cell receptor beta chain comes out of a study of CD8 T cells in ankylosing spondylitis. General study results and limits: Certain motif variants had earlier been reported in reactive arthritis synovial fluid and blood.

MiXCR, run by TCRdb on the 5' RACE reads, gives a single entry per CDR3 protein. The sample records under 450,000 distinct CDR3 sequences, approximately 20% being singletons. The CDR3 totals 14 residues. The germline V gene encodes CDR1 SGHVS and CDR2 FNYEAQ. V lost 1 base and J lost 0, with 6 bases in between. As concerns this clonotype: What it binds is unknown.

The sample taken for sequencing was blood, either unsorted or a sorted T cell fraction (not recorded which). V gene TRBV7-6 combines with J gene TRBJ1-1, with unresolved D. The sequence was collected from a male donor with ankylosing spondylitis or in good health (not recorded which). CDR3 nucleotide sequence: TGTGCCAGCAGCTTAGGACCCATGAACACTGAAGCTTTCTTT. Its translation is CASSLGPMNTEAFF.